These 7 T cell receptor beta chains were all obtained from the same sample, sequenced in a study of blood T cell repertoires in COVID-19. Clones were sequenced by immunoSEQ multiplex PCR, and TCRdb holds only the in-frame ones, with some missing. This table has about 73,000 clones, around 82% appearing once. Sequencing was carried out using peripheral blood. The receptors were gathered from a man aged 50-60 years with active COVID-19.

This rearrangement joins TRBV7-3 to TRBJ1-1; TRBD1 matches at 8 bases. Germline lookup yields CDR1 SGHTA and CDR2 FQGTGA. The CDR3 contains 15 residues. V lost 5 bases, J lost 1 base, and 6 bases stayed unmatched. In nucleotides, the CDR3 is TGTGCCAGCAGCCTAGACAGGGGTTCGAACACTGAAGCTTTCTTT. Amino acids: CASSLDRGSNTEAFF. Full variable domain (rest looked up from reference TRBV7-3 and TRBJ1-1): GAGVSQTPSNKVTEKGKYVELRCDPISGHTALYWYRQSLGQGPEFLIYFQGTGAADDSGLPNDRFFAVRPEGSVSTLKIQRTERGDSAVYLCASSLDRGSNTEAFFGQGTRLTVV.

The chain combines TRBV5-6 with TRBJ2-7; D unclear. Trimming removed 0 bases at V and 6 bases at J, with 7 bases between. This CDR3 has 12 residues. CDR1 SGHDT and CDR2 YYEEEE come from the germline V gene. The CDR3 sequence: CASSLVPVEQYF. CDR3 in DNA: TGTGCCAGCAGCTTGGTACCGGTCGAGCAGTACTTC.

The rearrangement links TRBV5-1 to TRBJ2-7; TRBD2 matches at 14 bases. Per germline, CDR1 SGHRS and CDR2 YFSETQ. The CDR3 consists of 17 residues. With V trimmed by 5 bases and J by 3 bases, 10 bases remained unmatched. The CDR3 sequence: CASRPGLAGEEGYEQYF. The CDR3 region has the DNA TGCGCCAGCAGACCGGGACTAGCGGGAGAGGAGGGCTACGAGCAGTACTTC.

Comment on this clone: Relative to the germline gene, one junction end is altered; a read error may explain this. The V and J genes are TRBV19 and TRBJ1-4; D ambiguous. Germline CDR1 LNHDA, CDR2 SQIVND (reference sequence). The CDR3 is 9 residues long. This chain's CDR3 is CASGGPAVF. The CDR3 DNA follows: TGTGCCAGTGGCGGCCCCGCGGTTTTT.

The V call is TRBV13, the J call TRBJ1-3; D unresolved. V lost 4 bases and J 4 bases, leaving 11 bases between the germline ends. The V gene's germline CDR1 is PRHDT and CDR2 FYEKMQ (reference sequence). The CDR3 has 14 residues. This CDR3 reads CASSSGVAGNTIYF. The CDR3 DNA follows: TGTGCCAGCAGCTCGGGTGTTGCGGGAAACACCATATATTTT.

The rearrangement links TRBV2 to TRBJ2-5; D is unclear. This CDR3 comprises 13 residues. Trimming removed 10 bases from V and 2 bases from J, with 14 bases in between. Germline values: CDR1 SNHLY, CDR2 FYNNEI. The CDR3 spells CAIQQVVQETQYF. CDR3 nucleotide sequence: TGTGCCATACAGCAGGTGGTGCAAGAGACCCAGTACTTC.

The chain is built from TRBV6-5 and TRBJ2-3; D may be TRBD2 (5 bases). This CDR3 is built from 13 residues. Germline CDR1 and CDR2: MNHEY and SVGAGI. Trimming cost V 4 bases and J 2 bases, with 7 bases left between them. The CDR3, as DNA: TGTGCCAGCAGTTTAGCGATCACAGATACGCAGTATTTT. This codes for CASSLAITDTQYF.